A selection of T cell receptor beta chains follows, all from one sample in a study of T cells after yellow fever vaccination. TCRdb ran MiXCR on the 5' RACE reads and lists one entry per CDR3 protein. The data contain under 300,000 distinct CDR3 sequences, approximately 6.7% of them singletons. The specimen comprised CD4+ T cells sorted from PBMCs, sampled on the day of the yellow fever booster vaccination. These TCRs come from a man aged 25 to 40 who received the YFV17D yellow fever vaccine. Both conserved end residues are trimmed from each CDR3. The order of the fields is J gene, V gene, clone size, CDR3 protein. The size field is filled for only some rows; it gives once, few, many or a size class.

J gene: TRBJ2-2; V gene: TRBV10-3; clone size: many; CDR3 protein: AISERGALTGELF
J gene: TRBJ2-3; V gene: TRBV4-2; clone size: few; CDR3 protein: ASSQGRAGGTDTQY
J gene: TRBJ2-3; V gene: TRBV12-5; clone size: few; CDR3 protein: ASGLAFKDQGAITDTQY
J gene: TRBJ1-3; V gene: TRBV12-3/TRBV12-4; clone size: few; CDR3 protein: ASRRDNPNTIY
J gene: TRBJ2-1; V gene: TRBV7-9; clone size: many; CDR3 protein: ASSLDGTLGDNEQF
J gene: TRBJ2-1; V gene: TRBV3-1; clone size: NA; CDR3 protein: ATTQTGLAHNEQF
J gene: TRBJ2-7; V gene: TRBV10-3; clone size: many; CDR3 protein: AISDWSNYEQY
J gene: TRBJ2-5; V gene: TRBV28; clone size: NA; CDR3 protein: ASSLEAAQETQY
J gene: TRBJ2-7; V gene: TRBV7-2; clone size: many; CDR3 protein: ASSPLAGVEYEQY
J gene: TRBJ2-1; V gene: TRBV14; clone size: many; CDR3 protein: ASSLDYYNEQF
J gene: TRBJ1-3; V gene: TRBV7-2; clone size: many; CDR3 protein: ASSLALDRAGNTIY
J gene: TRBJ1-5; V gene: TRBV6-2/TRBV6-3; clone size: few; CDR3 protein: ASSRDSLYSNQPQH
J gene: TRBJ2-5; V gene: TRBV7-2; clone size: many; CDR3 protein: ASSLAGLSKTQY
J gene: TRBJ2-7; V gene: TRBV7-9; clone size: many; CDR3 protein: ASSFRSGLSYEQY
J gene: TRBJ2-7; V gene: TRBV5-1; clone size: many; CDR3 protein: ASSLQGFDEQY
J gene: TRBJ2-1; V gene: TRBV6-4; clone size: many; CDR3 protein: ASSVTSGNEQF
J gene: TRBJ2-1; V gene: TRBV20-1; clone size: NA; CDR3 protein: SAGLGLYNEQF
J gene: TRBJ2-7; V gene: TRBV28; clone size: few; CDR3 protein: ASSSHLEQY
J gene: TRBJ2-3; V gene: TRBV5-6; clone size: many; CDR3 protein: ASSPRTSADTQY
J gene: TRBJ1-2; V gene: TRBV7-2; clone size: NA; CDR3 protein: ASSQGTGGYGYT
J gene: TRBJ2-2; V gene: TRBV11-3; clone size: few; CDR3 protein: ASSREGGTGELF
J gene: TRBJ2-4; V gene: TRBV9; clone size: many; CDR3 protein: ASSPRDSKDQY
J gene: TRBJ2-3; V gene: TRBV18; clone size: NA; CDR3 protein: ASSFYRTIGGSTDTQY
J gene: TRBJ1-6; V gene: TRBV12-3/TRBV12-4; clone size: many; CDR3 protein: ASSLGNNSPLH
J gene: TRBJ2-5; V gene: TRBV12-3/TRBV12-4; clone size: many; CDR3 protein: ASSFGSGKETQY
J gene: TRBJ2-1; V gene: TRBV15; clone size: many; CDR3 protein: ATSPRKDGEQF
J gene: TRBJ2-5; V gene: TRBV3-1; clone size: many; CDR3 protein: ASSQDWDSQETQY
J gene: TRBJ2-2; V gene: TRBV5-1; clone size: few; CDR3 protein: ASTLGGTNTGELF
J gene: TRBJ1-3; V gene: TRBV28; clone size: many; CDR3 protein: ASSLWSGSNRNTIY
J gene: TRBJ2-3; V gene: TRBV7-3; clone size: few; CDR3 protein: ASSLHPLGQGTDTQY
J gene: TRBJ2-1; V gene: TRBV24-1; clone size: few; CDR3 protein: ATSESGLAAPNEQF
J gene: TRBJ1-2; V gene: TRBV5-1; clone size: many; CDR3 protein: ASSFLINDGYT
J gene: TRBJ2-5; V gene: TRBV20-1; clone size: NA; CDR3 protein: SADPGGGVGQETQY
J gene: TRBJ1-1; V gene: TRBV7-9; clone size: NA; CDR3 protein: ASSSYSTTEAF
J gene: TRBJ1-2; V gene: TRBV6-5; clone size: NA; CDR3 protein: ASSFRDSFFNYGYT
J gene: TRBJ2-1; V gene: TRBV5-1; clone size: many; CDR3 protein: ASSLGDRAVNEQF
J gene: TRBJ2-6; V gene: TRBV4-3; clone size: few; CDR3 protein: ASSQDRGPSGANVLT
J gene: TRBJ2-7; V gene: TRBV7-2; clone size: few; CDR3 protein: ASSIRTSAEYEQY
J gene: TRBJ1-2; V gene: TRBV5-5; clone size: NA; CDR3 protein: ASSLQATVGYGYT
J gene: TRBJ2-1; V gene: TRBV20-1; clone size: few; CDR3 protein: SATGTGRNEQF
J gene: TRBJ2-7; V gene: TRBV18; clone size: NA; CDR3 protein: ASSPQGRYEQY
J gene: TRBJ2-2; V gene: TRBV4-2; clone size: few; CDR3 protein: ASSPGALDTGELF
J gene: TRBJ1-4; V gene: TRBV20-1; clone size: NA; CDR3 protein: SARDGSGLTNEKLF
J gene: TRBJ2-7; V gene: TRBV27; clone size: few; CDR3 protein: ASRRLGEQY
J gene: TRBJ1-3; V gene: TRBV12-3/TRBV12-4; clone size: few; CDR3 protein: ASSLTDSGNTIY
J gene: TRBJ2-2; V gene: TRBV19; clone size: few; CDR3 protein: ASSRTRAGELF
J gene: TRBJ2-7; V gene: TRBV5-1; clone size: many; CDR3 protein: ASSPGTPYEQY
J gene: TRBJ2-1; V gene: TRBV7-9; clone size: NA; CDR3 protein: ASSPLIDRVNVEQF
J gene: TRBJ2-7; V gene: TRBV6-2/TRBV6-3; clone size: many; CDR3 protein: ASSYTHEQY
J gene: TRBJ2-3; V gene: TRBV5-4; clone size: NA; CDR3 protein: ASSLVLDSDTQY
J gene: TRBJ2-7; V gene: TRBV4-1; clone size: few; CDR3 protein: ASSQSQLRSEQY
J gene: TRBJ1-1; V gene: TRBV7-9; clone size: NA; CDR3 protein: ASSPGTMNTEAF
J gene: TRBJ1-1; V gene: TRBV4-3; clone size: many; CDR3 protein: ASSQGGTANTEAF
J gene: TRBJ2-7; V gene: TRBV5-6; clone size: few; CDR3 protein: ASSLDRGLIDYEQY
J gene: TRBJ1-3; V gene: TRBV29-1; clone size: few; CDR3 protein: SVGRNSGNTIY
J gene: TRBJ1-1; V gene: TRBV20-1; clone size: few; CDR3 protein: SARKDSMNTEAF
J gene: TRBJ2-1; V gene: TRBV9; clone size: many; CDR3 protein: ASSVLPSGYNEQF